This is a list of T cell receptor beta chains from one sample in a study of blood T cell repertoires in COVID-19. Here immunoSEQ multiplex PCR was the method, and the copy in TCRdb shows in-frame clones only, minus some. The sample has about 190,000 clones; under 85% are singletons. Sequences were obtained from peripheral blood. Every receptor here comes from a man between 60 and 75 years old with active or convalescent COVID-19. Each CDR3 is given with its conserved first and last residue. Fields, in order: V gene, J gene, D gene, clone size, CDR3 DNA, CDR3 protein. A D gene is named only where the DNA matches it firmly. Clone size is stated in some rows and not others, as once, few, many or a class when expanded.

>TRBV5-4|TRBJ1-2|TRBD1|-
TGTGCCAGCAGTCACCCGGGGACAGGGGCCGGTGGCTACACCTTC
CASSHPGTGAGGYTF
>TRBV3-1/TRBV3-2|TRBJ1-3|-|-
TGTGCCAGCAGCCAACTGGGCGAAGGCACCATATATTTT
CASSQLGEGTIYF
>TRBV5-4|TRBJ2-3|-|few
TGTGCCAGCAGCCCTTTAGCGGTGAGCACAGATACGCAGTATTTT
CASSPLAVSTDTQYF
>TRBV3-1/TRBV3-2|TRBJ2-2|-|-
TGTGCCAGCAGCCATCCTGTATCCGGGGAGCTGTTTTTT
CASSHPVSGELFF
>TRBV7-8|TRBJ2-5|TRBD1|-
TGTGCCAGCAGCTCCGGACAGGAAGAGACCCAGTACTTC
CASSSGQEETQYF
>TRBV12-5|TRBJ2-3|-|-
TGTGCTAGTGGCGGAGGCCGGGGCACAGATACGCAGTATTTT
CASGGGRGTDTQYF
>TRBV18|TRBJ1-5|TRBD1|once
TGTGCCAGCTCACAGGGACAGTCGTTACCCCAGCATTTT
CASSQGQSLPQHF
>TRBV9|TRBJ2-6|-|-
TGTGCCAGCAGCGTAGCAGGGGCTGGGGCCAACGTCCTGACTTTC
CASSVAGAGANVLTF
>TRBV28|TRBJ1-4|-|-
TGTGCCAGCGGGACGGGGGGCGAAAAACTGTTTTTT
CASGTGGEKLFF
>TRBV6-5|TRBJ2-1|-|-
TGTGCCAGCAGCCGGAGCGGGACATTCGAGCAGTTCTTC
CASSRSGTFEQFF
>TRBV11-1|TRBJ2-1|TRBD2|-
TGTGCCAGCAGCTTAGTCAGCGGGAGGGGTCATGAGCAGTTCTTC
CASSLVSGRGHEQFF
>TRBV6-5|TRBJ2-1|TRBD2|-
TGTGCCAGCAGCCGGGGGACTAGCGGCTACAATGAGCAGTTCTTC
CASSRGTSGYNEQFF
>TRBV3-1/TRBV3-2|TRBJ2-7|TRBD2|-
TGTGCCAGCAGCCAAGGTATCCCTAGCGGGTACGGACAGACAGCGCAGTACTTC
CASSQGIPSGYGQTAQYF
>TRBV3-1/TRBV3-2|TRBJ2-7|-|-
TGTGCCAGCAGCCAAGATTTCAGGTCCCTCTACGAGCAGTACTTC
CASSQDFRSLYEQYF
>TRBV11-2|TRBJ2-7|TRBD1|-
TGTGCCAGCAGCCATATCGGACAGGCCTCCTACGAGCAGTACTTC
CASSHIGQASYEQYF
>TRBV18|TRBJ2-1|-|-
TGTGCCAGCTCGACCGGGTCCAACAATGAGCAGTTCTTC
CASSTGSNNEQFF
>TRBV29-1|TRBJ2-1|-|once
TGCAGCCTTGTTGAGATGCCGGGCAATGAGCAGTTCTTC
CSLVEMPGNEQFF
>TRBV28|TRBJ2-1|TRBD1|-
TGTGCCAGCAGGTACAGGGGCTCCTACAATGAGCAGTTCTTC
CASRYRGSYNEQFF
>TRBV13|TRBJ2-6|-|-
TGTGCCAGCAGCACCCGAGGGGGGGCCAACGTCCTGACTTTC
CASSTRGGANVLTF
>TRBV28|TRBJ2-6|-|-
TGTGCCAGCATCGCGGGGTCTGGGGCCAACGTCCTGACTTTC
CASIAGSGANVLTF
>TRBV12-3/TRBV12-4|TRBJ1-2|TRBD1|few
TGTGCCAGCAGTGGGACAGTGCGCGGAGGCTACACCTTC
CASSGTVRGGYTF
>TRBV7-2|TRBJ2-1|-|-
TGTGCCAGCAGCTTTCTAGCGCCCGGGGAGCAGTTCTTC
CASSFLAPGEQFF
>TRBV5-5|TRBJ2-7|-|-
TGTGCCAGCAGCTTGGTTGGGCCCTACGAGCAGTACTTC
CASSLVGPYEQYF
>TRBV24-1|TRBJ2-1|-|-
TGTGCCACCGAGCAAGGGGCAAACTACAATGAGCAGTTCTTC
CATEQGANYNEQFF
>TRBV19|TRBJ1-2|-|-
TGTGCCAGTAGTATCCACCCCAGACGGGGCTATGGCTACACCTTC
CASSIHPRRGYGYTF